This T cell receptor beta chain was sequenced for a study of identical twins. Template switching added a universal primer site, and cDNA bore unique molecular identifiers. Via MiXCR, TCRdb re-called the 5' RACE reads, giving one row per CDR3 protein. This table has about 500,000 distinct CDR3 sequences, over 11% appearing once. V shed 1 base and J shed 8 bases, with 14 bases lying between them. The CDR3 loop spans 14 amino acids. The germline gives CDR1 SGHTA, CDR2 FQGNSA. Regarding the study as a whole: Whereas memory repertoires showed no such difference, abundant cord blood beta clonotypes carried fewer insertions. Researchers caution that invariant MAIT and iNKT cells could partly confound zero-insertion analyses. The study based its conclusions on cross-sectional statistical analysis and did not follow the same donors.

This clonotype was seen a handful of times. Its antigen is as yet unknown. These same data were also listed under a study on yellow fever vaccine responses in identical twins.

This sequence joins TRBV7-2 and TRBJ1-2, with TRBD1 as a possible D gene (5 bases). The source is a woman younger than 30 in good health. The sample was CD4+ T cells sorted from blood. The CDR3 region is CASSLVQGSYGYTF. CDR3 DNA: TGTGCCAGCAGCTTAGTTCAGGGATCTTACGGCTACACCTTC.